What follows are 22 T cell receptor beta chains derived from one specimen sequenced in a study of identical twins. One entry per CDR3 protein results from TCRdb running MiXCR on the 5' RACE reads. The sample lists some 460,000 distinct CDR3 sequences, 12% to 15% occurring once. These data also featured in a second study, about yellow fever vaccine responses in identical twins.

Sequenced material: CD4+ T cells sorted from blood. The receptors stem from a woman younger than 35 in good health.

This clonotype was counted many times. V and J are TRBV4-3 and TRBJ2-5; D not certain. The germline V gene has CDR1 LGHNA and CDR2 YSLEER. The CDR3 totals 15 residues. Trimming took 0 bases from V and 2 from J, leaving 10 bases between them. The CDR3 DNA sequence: TGCGCCAGCAGCCAAGATGGGCTAGAACAAGAGACCCAGTACTTC. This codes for CASSQDGLEQETQYF.

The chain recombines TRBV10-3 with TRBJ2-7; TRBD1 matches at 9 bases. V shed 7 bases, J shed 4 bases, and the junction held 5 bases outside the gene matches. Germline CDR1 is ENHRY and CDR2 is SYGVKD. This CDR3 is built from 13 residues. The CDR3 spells CAITGTGIYEQYF. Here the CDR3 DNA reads TGTGCCATCACCGGGACAGGGATTTACGAGCAGTACTTC.

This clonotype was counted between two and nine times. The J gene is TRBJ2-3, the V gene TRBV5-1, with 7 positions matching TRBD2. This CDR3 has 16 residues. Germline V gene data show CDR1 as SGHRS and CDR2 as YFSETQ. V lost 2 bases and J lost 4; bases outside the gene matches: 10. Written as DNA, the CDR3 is TGCGCCAGCAGCTTACCGGGGGGTAGAGCGGCAGATACGCAGTATTTT. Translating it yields CASSLPGGRAADTQYF.

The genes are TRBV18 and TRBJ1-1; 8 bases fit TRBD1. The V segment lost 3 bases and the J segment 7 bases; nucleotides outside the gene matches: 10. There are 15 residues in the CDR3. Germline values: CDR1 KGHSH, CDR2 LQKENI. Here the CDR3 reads CASSPVRQGADEAFF. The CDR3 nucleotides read TGTGCCAGCTCACCGGTGAGGCAGGGGGCGGATGAAGCTTTCTTT.

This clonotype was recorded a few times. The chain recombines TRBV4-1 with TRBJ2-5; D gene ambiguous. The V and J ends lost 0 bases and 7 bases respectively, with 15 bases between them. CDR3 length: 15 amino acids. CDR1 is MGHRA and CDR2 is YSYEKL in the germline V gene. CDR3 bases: TGCGCCAGCAGCCAAGATCGTAACCTACTCGGGACCCAGTACTTC. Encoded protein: CASSQDRNLLGTQYF.

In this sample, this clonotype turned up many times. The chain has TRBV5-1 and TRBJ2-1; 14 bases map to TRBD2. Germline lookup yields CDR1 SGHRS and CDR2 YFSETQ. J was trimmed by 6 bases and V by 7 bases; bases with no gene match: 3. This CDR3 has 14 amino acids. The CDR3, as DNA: TGCGCCAGCGGACTAGCGGGAGGTGGCAATGAGCAGTTCTTC. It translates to CASGLAGGGNEQFF.

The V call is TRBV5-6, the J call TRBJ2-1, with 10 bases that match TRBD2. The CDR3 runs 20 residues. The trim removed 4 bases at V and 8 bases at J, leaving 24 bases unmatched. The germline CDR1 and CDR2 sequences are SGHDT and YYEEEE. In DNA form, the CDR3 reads TGTGCCAGCAGCGGGGAAGGTCTAGCGGGAGTACCGGCCGTTTTTGATGAGCAGTTCTTC. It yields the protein CASSGEGLAGVPAVFDEQFF.

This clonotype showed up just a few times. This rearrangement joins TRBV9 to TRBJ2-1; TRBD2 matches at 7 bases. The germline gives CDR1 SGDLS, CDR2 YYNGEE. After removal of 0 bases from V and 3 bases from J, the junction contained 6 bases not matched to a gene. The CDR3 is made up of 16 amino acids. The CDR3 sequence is CASSVDAGVDYNEQFF. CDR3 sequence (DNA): TGTGCCAGCAGCGTAGATGCGGGGGTTGACTACAATGAGCAGTTCTTC.

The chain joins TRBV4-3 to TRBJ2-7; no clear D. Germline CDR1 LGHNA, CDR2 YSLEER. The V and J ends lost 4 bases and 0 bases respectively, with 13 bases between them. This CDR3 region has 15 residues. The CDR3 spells CASSPSDVSSYEQYF. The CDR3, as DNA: TGCGCCAGCAGCCCGTCGGATGTAAGCTCCTACGAGCAGTACTTC.

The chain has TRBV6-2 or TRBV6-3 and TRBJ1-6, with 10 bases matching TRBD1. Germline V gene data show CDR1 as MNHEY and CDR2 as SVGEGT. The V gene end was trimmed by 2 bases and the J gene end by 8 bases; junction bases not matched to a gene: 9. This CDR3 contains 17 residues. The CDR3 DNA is TGTGCCAGCAGTTACGGTTTTACCGGGACAGGGGATTCACCCCTCCACTTT. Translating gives CASSYGFTGTGDSPLHF.

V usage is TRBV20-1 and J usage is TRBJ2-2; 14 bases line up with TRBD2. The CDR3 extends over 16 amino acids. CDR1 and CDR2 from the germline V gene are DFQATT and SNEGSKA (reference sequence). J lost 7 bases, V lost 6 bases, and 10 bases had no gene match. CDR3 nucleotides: TGCAGTGCGCCTGGGACTAGCGGGAGTAGTGTCGGGGAGCTGTTTTTT. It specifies CSAPGTSGSSVGELFF.

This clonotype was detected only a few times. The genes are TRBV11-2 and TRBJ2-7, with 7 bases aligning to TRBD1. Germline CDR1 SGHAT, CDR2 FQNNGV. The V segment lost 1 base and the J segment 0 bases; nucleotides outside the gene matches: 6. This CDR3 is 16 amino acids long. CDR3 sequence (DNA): TGTGCCAGCAGCTTAGTGACGACAGGGCCCTCCTACGAGCAGTACTTC. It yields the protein CASSLVTTGPSYEQYF.

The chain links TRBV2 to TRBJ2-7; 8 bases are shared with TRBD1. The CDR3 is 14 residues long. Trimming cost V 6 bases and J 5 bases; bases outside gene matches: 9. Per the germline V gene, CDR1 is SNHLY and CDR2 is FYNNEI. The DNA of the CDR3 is TGTGCCAGCAGGTCCACAGGGGGTTTCAACGAGCAGTACTTC. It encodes CASRSTGGFNEQYF.

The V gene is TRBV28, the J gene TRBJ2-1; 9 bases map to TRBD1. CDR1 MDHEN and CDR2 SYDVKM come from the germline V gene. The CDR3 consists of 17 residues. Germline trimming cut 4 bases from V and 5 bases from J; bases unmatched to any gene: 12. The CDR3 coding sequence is TGTGCCAGCAGTTCTACCCCCCCGGGACAGGGAAACAATGAGCAGTTCTTC. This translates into CASSSTPPGQGNNEQFF.

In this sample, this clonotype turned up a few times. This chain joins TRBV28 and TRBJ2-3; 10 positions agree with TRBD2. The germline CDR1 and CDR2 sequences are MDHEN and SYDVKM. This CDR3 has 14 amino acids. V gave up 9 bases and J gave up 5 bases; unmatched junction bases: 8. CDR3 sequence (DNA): TGTGCCAGTAAAACCGGGACTAGCGAAGATACGCAGTATTTT. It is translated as CASKTGTSEDTQYF. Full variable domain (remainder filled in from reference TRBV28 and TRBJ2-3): DVKVTQSSRYLVKRTGEKVFLECVQDMDHENMFWYRQDPGLGLRLIYFSYDVKMKEKGDIPEGYSVSREKKERFSLILESASTNQTSMYLCASKTGTSEDTQYFGPGTRLTVL.

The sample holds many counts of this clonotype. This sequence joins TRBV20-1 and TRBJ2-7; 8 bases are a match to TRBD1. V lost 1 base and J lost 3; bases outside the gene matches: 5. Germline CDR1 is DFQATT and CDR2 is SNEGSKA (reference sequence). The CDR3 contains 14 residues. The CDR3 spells CSARARDRGYEQYF. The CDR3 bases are TGCAGTGCTAGAGCGAGAGACAGGGGCTACGAGCAGTACTTC.

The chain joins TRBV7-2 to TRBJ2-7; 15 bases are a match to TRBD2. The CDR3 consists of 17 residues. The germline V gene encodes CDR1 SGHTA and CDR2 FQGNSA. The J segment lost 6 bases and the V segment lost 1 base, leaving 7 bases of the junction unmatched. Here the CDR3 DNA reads TGTGCCAGCAGCTTAGTCCGGACTAGCGGGAGGGCCCGCGAGCAGTACTTC. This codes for CASSLVRTSGRAREQYF.

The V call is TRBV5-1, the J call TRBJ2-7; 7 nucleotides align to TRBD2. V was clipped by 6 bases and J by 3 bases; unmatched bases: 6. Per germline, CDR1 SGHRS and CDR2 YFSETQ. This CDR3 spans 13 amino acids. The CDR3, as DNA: TGCGCCAGCACCGAGCCGGGGGGCTACGAGCAGTACTTC. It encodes CASTEPGGYEQYF.

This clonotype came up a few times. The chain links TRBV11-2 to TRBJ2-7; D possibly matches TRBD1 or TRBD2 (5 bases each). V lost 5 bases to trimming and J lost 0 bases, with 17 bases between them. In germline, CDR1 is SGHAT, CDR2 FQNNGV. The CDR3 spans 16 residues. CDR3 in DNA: TGTGCCAGCAGCCTCAGGGACCGACCCAGCTCCTACGAGCAGTACTTC. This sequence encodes CASSLRDRPSSYEQYF. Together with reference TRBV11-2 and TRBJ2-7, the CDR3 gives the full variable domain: EAGVAQSPRYKIIEKRQSVAFWCNPISGHATLYWYQQILGQGPKLLIQFQNNGVVDDSQLPKDRFSAERLKGVDSTLKIQPAKLEDSAVYLCASSLRDRPSSYEQYFGPGTRLTVT.

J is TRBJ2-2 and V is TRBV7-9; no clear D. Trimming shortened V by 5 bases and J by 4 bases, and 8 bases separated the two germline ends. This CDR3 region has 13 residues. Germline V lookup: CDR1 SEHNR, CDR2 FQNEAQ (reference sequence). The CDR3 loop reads CASSPLTTGELFF. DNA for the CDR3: TGTGCCAGCAGCCCCTTAACCACCGGGGAGCTGTTTTTT.

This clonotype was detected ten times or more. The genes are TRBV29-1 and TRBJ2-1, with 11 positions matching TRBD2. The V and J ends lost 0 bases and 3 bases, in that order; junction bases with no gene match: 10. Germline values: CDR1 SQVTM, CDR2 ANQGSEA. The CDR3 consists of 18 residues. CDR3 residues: CSVEERDSGGVFYNEQFF. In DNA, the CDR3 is TGCAGCGTTGAAGAGAGAGATAGCGGGGGGGTATTCTACAATGAGCAGTTCTTC.

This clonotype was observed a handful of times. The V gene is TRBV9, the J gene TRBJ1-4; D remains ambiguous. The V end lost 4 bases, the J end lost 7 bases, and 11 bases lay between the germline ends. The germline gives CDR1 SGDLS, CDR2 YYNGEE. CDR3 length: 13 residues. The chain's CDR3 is CASSKTTGEKLFF. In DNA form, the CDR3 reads TGTGCCAGCAGCAAGACAACGGGTGAAAAACTGTTTTTT. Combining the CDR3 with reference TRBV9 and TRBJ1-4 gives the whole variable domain DSGVTQTPKHLITATGQRVTLRCSPRSGDLSVYWYQQSLDQGLQFLIQYYNGEERAKGNILERFSAQQFPDLHSELNLSSLELGDSALYFCASSKTTGEKLFFGSGTQLSVL.